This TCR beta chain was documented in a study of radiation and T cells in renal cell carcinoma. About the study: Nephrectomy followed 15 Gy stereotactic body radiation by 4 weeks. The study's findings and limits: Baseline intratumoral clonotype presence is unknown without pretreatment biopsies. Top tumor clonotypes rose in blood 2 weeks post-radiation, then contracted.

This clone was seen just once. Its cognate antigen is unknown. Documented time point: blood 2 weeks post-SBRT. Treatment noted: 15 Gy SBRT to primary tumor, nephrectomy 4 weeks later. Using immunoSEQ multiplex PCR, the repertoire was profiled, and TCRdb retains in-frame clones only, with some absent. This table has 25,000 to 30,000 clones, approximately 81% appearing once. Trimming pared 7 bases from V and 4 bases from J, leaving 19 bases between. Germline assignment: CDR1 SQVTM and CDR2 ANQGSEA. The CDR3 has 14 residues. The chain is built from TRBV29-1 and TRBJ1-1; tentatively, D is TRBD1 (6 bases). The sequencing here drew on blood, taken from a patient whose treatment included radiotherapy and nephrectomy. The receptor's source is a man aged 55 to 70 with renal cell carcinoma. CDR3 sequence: CSGPAYTGCTEAFF. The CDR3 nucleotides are TGCAGCGGCCCCGCGTATACAGGGTGCACTGAAGCTTTCTTT.